This T cell receptor (beta chain) was recorded in a study of metastatic and nonmetastatic thyroid tumors. Turning to the study itself: Blood and tumor or nodule tissue repertoires from malignant and benign thyroid patients were compared. General study points: Malignant thyroid tumors reportedly exceeded benign nodules significantly in TCR beta diversity, with the difference appearing in blood and tumor.

This CDR3 region has 15 residues. V shed 3 bases, J shed 6 bases, and the junction held 8 bases outside the gene matches. The germline V gene has CDR1 DFQATT and CDR2 SNEGSKA (reference sequence). Ten or more counts support this clone. Its antigen is unidentified. No treatment had been given to any patient before thyroid surgery. The authors' processing: Clinicopathological groups of papillary thyroid cancer showed CDR3 differences that were used to build a distant-metastasis classifier. TCRdb called clones again from the PCR reads with MiXCR. TCRdb's processing, not the authors', yielded these V and J calls. Here the sample spans approximately 74,000 clones, 12% to 15% being singletons.

This chain links TRBV20-1 with TRBJ2-1; 10 bases fit TRBD2. The sequence came from a male donor with papillary thyroid cancer or a benign thyroid nodule (not recorded which). Some clones in this sample may be carry-over from other donors' samples. Input material: blood. This chain's CDR3 is CSARKLAGVSNEQFF. DNA of the CDR3: TGCAGTGCTAGGAAGCTAGCGGGAGTGAGCAATGAGCAGTTCTTC.